These 12 T cell receptor beta chains share one sample of origin, sequenced in a study of T cells in Graves' hyperthyroidism and ophthalmopathy. TCR beta CDR3 sequences were amplified from RNA transcripts. The study used the HTBI primer set for a first-round RT-PCR of the TCR CDR3. TCRdb processed the multiplex PCR reads anew with MiXCR; each CDR3 protein has one entry. The sample consists of about 500,000 distinct CDR3 sequences, about 16% of them appearing once. Sequencing was carried out using blood. These TCRs come from a woman aged 25 to 45 with Graves' ophthalmopathy.

This clonotype was seen at least ten times. V usage is TRBV7-2 and J usage is TRBJ2-7; 9 bases match TRBD2. Looked up from germline, CDR1 is SGHTA and CDR2 is FQGNSA. With V trimmed by 5 bases and J by 1 base, 6 bases remained unmatched. This CDR3 spans 15 amino acids. The CDR3 here is CASSRDSGGSYEQYF. Here the CDR3 DNA reads TGTGCCAGCAGCAGGGATAGCGGGGGTTCCTACGAGCAGTACTTC.

The chain employs TRBV28 and TRBJ1-4; unclear D gene. Germline V gene lookup returns CDR1 MDHEN and CDR2 SYDVKM. V lost 10 bases, J lost 3 bases, and 15 bases lay in between. The CDR3 length is 14 residues. In DNA form, the CDR3 reads TGTGCCACCTTACCGGCTAGGGCTAATGAAAAACTGTTTTTT. As protein: CATLPARANEKLFF.

This clonotype has a handful of counts. A much bigger clone sits one base away, suggesting this may be a read error. The gene calls are TRBV10-3 and TRBJ1-1; D is perhaps TRBD1 (5 bases). Trimming stripped 3 bases from V and 1 base from J, with 6 bases between. This CDR3 is 13 amino acids long. Looked up from germline, CDR1 is ENHRY and CDR2 is SYGVKD. CDR3 sequence (DNA): TGTGCCATCAGTGACAGGGCGAACACTGAAGCTTTCTTT. Its translation: CAISDRANTEAFF.

This clonotype came up a few times. This chain connects TRBV4-1 to TRBJ2-1; 9 nucleotides align to TRBD1. The CDR3 is 20 residues long. Germline V CDR1 and CDR2: MGHRA, YSYEKL. V shed 3 bases, J shed 4 bases, and the junction held 19 bases outside the gene matches. Here the CDR3 DNA reads TGCGCCAGCAGCCACGATACTAGCTATCCGGAGGGACAGGGATACAATGAGCAGTTCTTC. Translated, it gives CASSHDTSYPEGQGYNEQFF.

This clonotype showed up just once. A much larger clone lies a single base off, so this may be a read error. The chain couples TRBV7-2 to TRBJ1-5; no firm D call. The germline V gene encodes CDR1 SGHTA and CDR2 FQGNSA. This CDR3 spans 16 amino acids. The V gene lost 5 bases and the J gene lost 2 bases, with 16 bases spanning the gap. The CDR3 reads CASSLSTDSRNQPQHF. The CDR3 DNA reads TGTGCCAGCAGCCTTTCGACGGACTCGCGCAATCAGCCCCAGCATTTT.

The V gene is TRBV28, the J gene TRBJ2-7, with 8 bases fitting TRBD2. The V gene's germline CDR1 is MDHEN and CDR2 SYDVKM. J gave up 2 bases and V 6 bases, and 3 bases lay outside the gene matches. CDR3 length: 13 residues. Here the CDR3 reads CASSAGGTYEQYF. CDR3 sequence (DNA): TGTGCCAGCAGCGCGGGAGGTACCTACGAGCAGTACTTC. Variable domain in full (rest from reference TRBV28 and TRBJ2-7): DVKVTQSSRYLVKRTGEKVFLECVQDMDHENMFWYRQDPGLGLRLIYFSYDVKMKEKGDIPEGYSVSREKKERFSLILESASTNQTSMYLCASSAGGTYEQYFGPGTRLTVT.

Ten or more counts support this clonotype. The V and J genes are TRBV2 and TRBJ2-5; D unresolved. The germline V gene has CDR1 SNHLY and CDR2 FYNNEI. This CDR3 contains 12 residues. V lost 1 base and J lost 5, with 5 bases in between. The CDR3 loop reads CASSEVVETQYF. The CDR3 region has the DNA TGTGCCAGCAGTGAAGTCGTGGAGACCCAGTACTTC.

This clonotype came up many times. The J gene is TRBJ2-5, the V gene TRBV6-1, with 12 bases aligning to TRBD2. The length of the CDR3 is 15 residues. Germline V gives CDR1 MNHNS, CDR2 SASEGT. J lost 4 bases, V lost 2 bases, and 2 bases had no gene match. The CDR3 sequence is CASSELAGGPETQYF. In nucleotides, the CDR3 is TGTGCCAGCAGTGAACTAGCGGGAGGGCCAGAGACCCAGTACTTC.

This clonotype was counted between two and nine times. The chain couples TRBV20-1 to TRBJ2-3; the D gene is possibly TRBD1 (5 bases). The CDR3 contains 16 residues. Trimming shortened V by 0 bases and J by 2 bases, and 15 bases separated the two germline ends. Germline V CDR1 and CDR2: DFQATT, SNEGSKA (reference sequence). The chain's CDR3 is CSARDPGHSYTDTQYF. DNA of the CDR3: TGCAGTGCTAGAGATCCCGGACACAGTTACACAGATACGCAGTATTTT.

In its sample, this clonotype was seen a few times. The chain is built from TRBV6-2 or TRBV6-3 and TRBJ2-2; D is uncertain. The V and J ends lost 6 bases and 3 bases respectively, with 11 bases between them. CDR1 MNHEY and CDR2 SVGEGT come from the germline V gene. The CDR3 length is 14 residues. The CDR3 loop is CASRLRSYTGELFF. CDR3 DNA: TGTGCCAGCAGGCTTAGGTCGTACACCGGGGAGCTGTTTTTT.

The chain employs TRBV5-1 and TRBJ1-3; a possible D gene is TRBD1 (5 bases). The V end lost 4 bases, the J end lost 3 bases, and 17 bases lay between the germline ends. Germline CDR1 reads SGHRS; CDR2 reads YFSETQ. The CDR3 extends over 16 amino acids. This CDR3 reads CASSLADPGLGNTIYF. The CDR3 nucleotides are TGCGCCAGCAGCCTGGCCGACCCGGGACTTGGAAACACCATATATTTT.

This clonotype came up a few times. This chain uses TRBV28 with TRBJ2-7; no clear D gene. The ends were cut back, 5 bases at V and 0 bases at J, with 11 bases in the middle. Germline V gene lookup returns CDR1 MDHEN and CDR2 SYDVKM. This CDR3 contains 14 residues. The CDR3 spells CASSGYESSYEQYF. The CDR3 nucleotides are TGTGCCAGCAGTGGATATGAATCCTCCTACGAGCAGTACTTC. Filled out from reference TRBV28 and TRBJ2-7, the complete variable domain reads DVKVTQSSRYLVKRTGEKVFLECVQDMDHENMFWYRQDPGLGLRLIYFSYDVKMKEKGDIPEGYSVSREKKERFSLILESASTNQTSMYLCASSGYESSYEQYFGPGTRLTVT.